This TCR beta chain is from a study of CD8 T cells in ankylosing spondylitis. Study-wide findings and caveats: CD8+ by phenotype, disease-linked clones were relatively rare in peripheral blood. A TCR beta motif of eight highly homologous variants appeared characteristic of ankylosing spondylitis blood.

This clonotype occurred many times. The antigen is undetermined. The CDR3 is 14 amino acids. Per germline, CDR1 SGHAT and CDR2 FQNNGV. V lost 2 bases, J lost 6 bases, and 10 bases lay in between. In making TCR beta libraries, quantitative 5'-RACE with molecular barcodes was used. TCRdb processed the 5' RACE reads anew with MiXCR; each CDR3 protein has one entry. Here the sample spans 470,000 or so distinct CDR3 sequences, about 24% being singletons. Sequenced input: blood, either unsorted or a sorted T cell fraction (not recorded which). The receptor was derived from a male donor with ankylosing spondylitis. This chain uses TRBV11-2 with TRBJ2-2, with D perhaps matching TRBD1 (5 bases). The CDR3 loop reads CASSLFEGAGELFF. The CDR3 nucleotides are TGTGCCAGCAGCTTATTCGAAGGGGCCGGGGAGCTGTTTTTT.